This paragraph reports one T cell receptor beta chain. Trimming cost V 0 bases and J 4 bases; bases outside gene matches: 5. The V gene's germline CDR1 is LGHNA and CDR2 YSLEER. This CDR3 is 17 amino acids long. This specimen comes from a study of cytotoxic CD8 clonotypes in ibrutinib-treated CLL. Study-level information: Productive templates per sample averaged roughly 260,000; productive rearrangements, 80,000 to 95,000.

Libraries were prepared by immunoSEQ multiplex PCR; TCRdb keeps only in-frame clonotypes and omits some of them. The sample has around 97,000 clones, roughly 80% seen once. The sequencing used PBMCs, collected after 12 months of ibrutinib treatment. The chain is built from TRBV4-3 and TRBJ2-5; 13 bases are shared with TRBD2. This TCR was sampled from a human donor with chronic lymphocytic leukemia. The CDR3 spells CASSQEGLAGRGETQYF. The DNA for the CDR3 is TGCGCCAGCAGCCAAGAGGGACTAGCGGGGAGGGGAGAGACCCAGTACTTC.